This note documents a single TCR beta chain sequence. Deletions cut 1 base from V and 4 bases from J, with 4 bases between. CDR1 is KGHDR, CDR2 SFDVKD, per germline. This CDR3 has 13 amino acids. Method: immunoSEQ multiplex PCR; TCRdb's copy keeps in-frame clones and lacks some. The sample includes fewer than 150,000 clones, roughly 90% of them seen just once. Analysis merged second doses at about 4 or about 12 weeks. The sample belongs to a study of T cell responses to AZD1222 COVID-19 vaccine. The sample was peripheral blood, taken 28 days after the second AZD1222 dose. The TCR originated in an adult who received the AZD1222 COVID-19 vaccine. The V and J genes are TRBV24-1 and TRBJ1-5; D remains unclear. CDR3 residues: CATSDFGNQPQHF. The CDR3 DNA reads TGTGCCACCAGTGATTTCGGGAATCAGCCCCAGCATTTT.